A single T cell receptor beta chain is shown here with its context. Its antigen is not identified. The data stem from a study of cytomegalovirus exposure and HLA in healthy donors. Vbeta (60) and Jbeta (13) primers were used in the PCR. Measured with immunoSEQ multiplex PCR; TCRdb has only the in-frame clones, and not every one. The sample carries 180,000 or so clones, over 65% recorded once. Notes on the study in general: The likely origin of a cluster of highly shared sequence variants was a sequencing artifact.

The sequence derives from a man aged 18 to 29 in good health and CMV-seronegative. The sequencing input was PBMCs.

CDR3 loop: CSVELHSTNEKLFF. The CDR3 DNA follows: TGCAGCGTTGAATTACATTCAACTAATGAAAAACTGTTTTTT. V gene TRBV29-1 combines with J gene TRBJ1-4; D not certain. CDR3 length equals 14 residues. Trimming pared 2 bases from V and 0 bases from J, leaving 7 bases between. Germline CDR1 SQVTM, CDR2 ANQGSEA.